A single sample is the source of the 21 T cell receptor beta chains below, sequenced in a study of CD8 T cells in ankylosing spondylitis. Study-level points and caveats: A motif of roughly eight highly homologous TCR beta variants was seen as apparently characteristic of ankylosing spondylitis blood.

Each CDR3 protein gets one entry after TCRdb re-called the 5' RACE reads with MiXCR. In the table there are over 600,000 distinct CDR3 sequences, around 20% of which are singletons. For these TCRs, the target antigens are not known. The sequenced sample was blood, either unsorted or a sorted T cell fraction (not recorded which). Every receptor here comes from a male donor with ankylosing spondylitis.

This chain uses TRBV27 with TRBJ2-5; the D is unclear. V shed 5 bases and J shed 2 bases, with 18 bases lying between them. The CDR3 spans 16 residues. Germline CDR1 reads MNHEY; CDR2 reads SMNVEV (reference sequence). The CDR3 protein is CASSPSIGEYQETQYF. The CDR3 DNA sequence: TGTGCCAGCAGTCCCTCGATTGGTGAATATCAAGAGACCCAGTACTTC.

The rearrangement links TRBV12-5 to TRBJ2-5; either TRBD1 or TRBD2 may fit D (5 bases each). The CDR3 extends over 13 amino acids. Trimming took 5 bases from V and 5 from J, leaving 12 bases between them. Looked up from germline, CDR1 is LGHNT and CDR2 is FRNRAP. The DNA for the CDR3 is TGTGCTAGTGGTCTGGGCAGGGAGGAGACCCAGTACTTC. Translation: CASGLGREETQYF.

The genes are TRBV7-3 and TRBJ2-1; TRBD1 is a possible D gene (5 bases). V was clipped by 5 bases and J by 9 bases, with 14 bases between them. Germline CDR1 SGHTA, CDR2 FQGTGA. The CDR3 sequence is 13 residues long. The CDR3: CASSQAGRSEQFF. As DNA, the CDR3 is TGTGCCAGCAGCCAAGCAGGGCGAAGTGAGCAGTTCTTC.

The genes are TRBV29-1 and TRBJ2-5, with a possible D match to TRBD2 (7 bases). The CDR3 loop spans 14 amino acids. Germline assignment: CDR1 SQVTM and CDR2 ANQGSEA. Between the trimmed V and J ends, which lost 6 bases and 3 bases, there was a span of 17 bases. The CDR3, as DNA: TGCAGCGTCACGGGGAGGGGGACGGAAGAGACCCAGTACTTC. Its protein product is CSVTGRGTEETQYF.

This clonotype has more than one count but fewer than ten. The chain uses TRBV12-3 or TRBV12-4 and TRBJ2-1; D remains ambiguous. CDR3 length: 13 amino acids. The V end lost 3 bases, the J end lost 7 bases, and 10 bases lay between the germline ends. CDR3 in amino acids: CASSFGQLNEQFF. The CDR3 DNA reads TGTGCCAGCAGTTTTGGGCAACTGAATGAGCAGTTCTTC.

The V and J genes are TRBV11-2 and TRBJ2-1, with TRBD1 matching 10 bases. J lost 10 bases, V lost 5 bases, and 5 bases had no gene match. Germline loops: CDR1 SGHAT, CDR2 FQNNGV. CDR3 length: 13 amino acids. The CDR3 reads CASSVGTGVEQFF. The CDR3 bases are TGTGCCAGCAGCGTGGGGACAGGGGTCGAGCAGTTCTTC.

This clonotype showed up just once. The V and J genes are TRBV6-5 and TRBJ1-1, with D hard to call. V shed 4 bases and J shed 5 bases, with 11 bases lying between them. Germline lookup yields CDR1 MNHEY and CDR2 SVGAGI. CDR3 length: 13 residues. The CDR3 bases are TGTGCCAGCAGTTTCCACCCTGAGACTGAAGCTTTCTTT. Amino acid sequence: CASSFHPETEAFF.

The rearrangement uses TRBV7-8 and TRBJ2-1; 9 nucleotides agree with TRBD2. The CDR3 extends over 15 amino acids. Germline CDR1 reads SGHVS; CDR2 reads FQNEAQ. V was pared by 2 bases and J by 12 bases, with 11 bases of the junction left unmatched. CDR3 DNA: TGTGCCAGCAGCTTACCTAGCGGGACCCGAGTAGCGCAGTTCTTC. This encodes CASSLPSGTRVAQFF. The full variable domain, in which reference TRBV7-8 and TRBJ2-1 provide the parts outside the CDR3, is GAGVSQSPRYKVAKRGQDVALRCDPISGHVSLFWYQQALGQGPEFLTYFQNEAQLDKSGLPSDRFFAERPEGSVSTLKIQRTQQEDSAVYLCASSLPSGTRVAQFFGPGTRLTVL.

In this sample, this clonotype turned up a few times. The chain joins TRBV3-1 to TRBJ1-5; 8 bases line up with TRBD1. V shed 3 bases, J shed 3 bases, and the junction held 1 base outside the gene matches. From germline, CDR1 is LGHDT and CDR2 YNNKEL (reference sequence). The CDR3 length is 14 residues. The CDR3 sequence: CASSQGQANQPQHF. The CDR3 DNA is TGTGCCAGCAGCCAGGGACAGGCCAATCAGCCCCAGCATTTT.

The rearrangement links TRBV5-1 to TRBJ2-5, with D possibly called TRBD1 or TRBD2 (5 bases each). Germline-derived CDR1 and CDR2 are SGHRS and YFSETQ. The CDR3 totals 14 residues. V was cut by 0 bases and J by 4 bases, with 10 bases left in between. The CDR3 here is CASSLDLGVETQYF. The CDR3, as DNA: TGCGCCAGCAGCTTGGATCTGGGGGTAGAGACCCAGTACTTC.

This clonotype was seen a handful of times. CDR3 nucleotide sequence: TGCGCCAGCACCGACAGGGGGGATTTGAACACTGAAGCTTTCTTT. It codes for CASTDRGDLNTEAFF. V and J are TRBV5-1 and TRBJ1-1; 9 nucleotides line up with TRBD1. The CDR3 totals 15 residues. Unmatched junction bases numbered 6, after V lost 6 bases and J lost 0 bases. In germline, CDR1 is SGHRS, CDR2 YFSETQ.

This rearrangement joins TRBV4-2 to TRBJ2-1; 10 nucleotides agree with TRBD2. The CDR3 length is 17 residues. Trimming at V came to 0 bases and at J to 5 bases, leaving 7 bases not matched to a gene. Germline CDR1 LGHNA, CDR2 YNFKEQ. CDR3 region: CASSQEAPAGGDNEQFF. In DNA, the CDR3 is TGTGCCAGCAGCCAAGAAGCCCCAGCGGGAGGGGACAATGAGCAGTTCTTC.

The J gene is TRBJ2-3, the V gene TRBV7-2; D gene unclear. The V end lost 2 bases, the J end lost 1 base, and 7 bases lay between the germline ends. Germline CDR1 SGHTA, CDR2 FQGNSA. This CDR3 comprises 14 residues. CDR3: CASSLRAGTDTQYF. DNA for the CDR3: TGTGCCAGCAGCTTAAGAGCAGGCACAGATACGCAGTATTTT.

V is TRBV4-1 and J is TRBJ2-1, with D possibly matching TRBD2 (5 bases). V dropped 1 base and J dropped 5 bases, with 15 bases sitting between them. Per the germline V gene, CDR1 is MGHRA and CDR2 is YSYEKL. The CDR3 is made up of 16 amino acids. The DNA for the CDR3 is TGCGCCAGCAGCCAAGGGCCCGGGGATCGAAACAATGAGCAGTTCTTC. Residues: CASSQGPGDRNNEQFF.

The table lists this clonotype with many counts. The rearrangement links TRBV20-1 to TRBJ2-3; D may be TRBD2 (5 bases). The V end lost 7 bases, the J end lost 2 bases, and 10 bases lay between the germline ends. The germline CDR1 and CDR2 sequences are DFQATT and SNEGSKA (reference sequence). The CDR3 is 12 amino acids. The CDR3 loop reads CSVTGDTDTQYF. In DNA, the CDR3 is TGCAGTGTAACCGGGGACACAGATACGCAGTATTTT.

The rearrangement links TRBV6-6 to TRBJ1-5; no firm D call. Between the trimmed V and J ends, which lost 3 bases and 7 bases, there was a span of 10 bases. The germline V gene has CDR1 MNHNY and CDR2 SVGAGI (reference sequence). CDR3 length: 13 residues. The CDR3 nucleotides are TGTGCCAGCAGTTATGGGTTGGGACAGCCCCAGCATTTT. It translates to CASSYGLGQPQHF.

This clonotype was counted ten times or more. The rearrangement links TRBV12-3 or TRBV12-4 to TRBJ1-1, with D unresolved. V was cut by 6 bases and J by 8 bases, with 16 bases left in between. The CDR3 totals 13 residues. The CDR3, as DNA: TGTGCCAGCAGGCTTGACATTAGAGGCGAAGCTTTCTTT. Its translation: CASRLDIRGEAFF.

This clonotype was seen a handful of times. The chain combines TRBV5-5 with TRBJ2-7, with a tentative D call TRBD2 (5 bases). The CDR3 runs to 14 residues. In germline, CDR1 is SGHKS, CDR2 YYEKEE (reference sequence). Trimming cost V 3 bases and J 2 bases, with 12 bases left between them. CDR3 residues: CASSSGGSAYEQYF. CDR3 sequence (DNA): TGTGCCAGCAGCTCCGGAGGTTCCGCCTACGAGCAGTACTTC.

This chain joins TRBV15 and TRBJ2-5; D not certain. In germline, CDR1 is LNHNV, CDR2 YYDKDF (reference sequence). The CDR3 is 13 residues long. The germline V and J ends were trimmed by 1 base and 4 bases, with 7 bases remaining between them. This chain's CDR3 is CATSRGVGETQYF. As DNA, the CDR3 is TGTGCCACCAGCAGAGGGGTCGGAGAGACCCAGTACTTC.

The chain carries TRBV15 and TRBJ1-5, with a tentative D call TRBD1 (6 bases). Per germline, CDR1 LNHNV and CDR2 YYDKDF (reference sequence). V lost 6 bases to trimming and J lost 4 bases, with 10 bases between them. The CDR3 covers 13 residues. In DNA, the CDR3 is TGTGCCACCAGGAGGGACATAAATCAGCCCCAGCATTTT. Protein product: CATRRDINQPQHF.

This clonotype was seen only a few times. The rearrangement joins TRBV20-1 to TRBJ2-7; 11 bases are shared with TRBD2. Germline loops: CDR1 DFQATT, CDR2 SNEGSKA (reference sequence). The ends lost 4 bases at V and 3 bases at J; junction bases unmatched: 8. There are 15 residues in the CDR3. The DNA for the CDR3 is TGCAGTGCTAATCCCCTTAGCGGGAGGGACTACGAGCAGTACTTC. It specifies CSANPLSGRDYEQYF.